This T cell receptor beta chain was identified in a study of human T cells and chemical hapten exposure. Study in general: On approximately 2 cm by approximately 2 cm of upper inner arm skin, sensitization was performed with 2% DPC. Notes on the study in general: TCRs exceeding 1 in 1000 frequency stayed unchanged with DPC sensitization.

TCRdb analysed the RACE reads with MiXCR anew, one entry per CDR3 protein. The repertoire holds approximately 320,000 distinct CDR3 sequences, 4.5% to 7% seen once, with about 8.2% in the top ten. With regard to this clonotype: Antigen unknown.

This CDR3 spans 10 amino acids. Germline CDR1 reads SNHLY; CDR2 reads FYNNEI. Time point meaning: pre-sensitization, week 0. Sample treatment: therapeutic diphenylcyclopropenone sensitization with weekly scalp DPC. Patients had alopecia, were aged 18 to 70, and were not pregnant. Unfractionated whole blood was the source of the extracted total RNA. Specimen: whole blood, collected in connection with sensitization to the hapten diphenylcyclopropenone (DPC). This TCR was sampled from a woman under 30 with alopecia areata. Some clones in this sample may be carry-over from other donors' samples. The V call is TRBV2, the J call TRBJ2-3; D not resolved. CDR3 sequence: CAIAPDTQYF. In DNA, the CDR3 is TGTGCTATCGCCCCAGATACGCAGTATTTT.